These 29 T cell receptor beta chains were all obtained from the same sample, sequenced in a study of cytomegalovirus exposure and HLA in healthy donors. Clones were sequenced by immunoSEQ multiplex PCR, and TCRdb holds only the in-frame ones, with some missing. The sample holds 200,000 or so clones, 80% to 90% seen once. Sequenced: PBMCs. The receptors shown here come from a woman in her thirties in good health and CMV-seropositive.

J is TRBJ2-1 and V is TRBV27; possible D gene TRBD2, 6 bases. The germline V gene has CDR1 MNHEY and CDR2 SMNVEV (reference sequence). The CDR3 runs 14 residues. V lost 5 bases to trimming and J lost 3 bases, with 11 bases between them. The CDR3 region has the DNA TGTGCCAGCAGTCGGGCTAGCGTCTACAATGAGCAGTTCTTC. Protein sequence: CASSRASVYNEQFF.

This chain joins TRBV30 and TRBJ2-6; 7 positions match TRBD2. Germline V lookup: CDR1 GTSNPN, CDR2 SVGIG (reference sequence). V lost 7 bases and J lost 0; bases outside the gene matches: 9. This CDR3 spans 16 amino acids. In nucleotides, the CDR3 is TGTGCCTACCGCGGGGGAGCCCTCTCTGGGGCCAACGTCCTGACTTTC. Protein product: CAYRGGALSGANVLTF.

The V call is TRBV9, the J call TRBJ2-6; TRBD1 matches 8 bases. The CDR3 length is 13 residues. After removal of 2 bases from V and 12 bases from J, the junction contained 4 bases not matched to a gene. Germline loops: CDR1 SGDLS, CDR2 YYNGEE. Written as DNA, the CDR3 is TGTGCCAGCAGCGTTTACGACAGGGGCGTCCTGACTTTC. This translates into CASSVYDRGVLTF.

The chain uses TRBV6-1 and TRBJ2-1; 9 bases are shared with TRBD1. CDR1 and CDR2 from the germline V gene are MNHNS and SASEGT. This CDR3 is 16 amino acids long. Trimming took 0 bases from V and 8 from J; bases not matched to a gene: 8. CDR3 in amino acids: CASSEATLQGADEQFF. The DNA for the CDR3 is TGTGCCAGCAGTGAAGCGACTTTACAGGGGGCCGATGAGCAGTTCTTC.

This chain links TRBV6-5 with TRBJ2-3, with TRBD1 matching 11 bases. The CDR3 extends over 16 amino acids. J gave up 4 bases and V 0 bases, and 3 bases lay outside the gene matches. Germline CDR1 reads MNHEY; CDR2 reads SVGAGI. CDR3 loop: CASSYSGTGGSDTQYF. The CDR3 bases are TGTGCCAGCAGTTACTCCGGGACAGGGGGTTCAGATACGCAGTATTTT.

V usage is TRBV9 and J usage is TRBJ2-7, with 12 nucleotides matching TRBD1. The CDR3 covers 16 residues. In germline, CDR1 is SGDLS, CDR2 YYNGEE. Trimming took 4 bases from V and 6 from J; bases not matched to a gene: 11. CDR3 residues: CASSPQRGQGAVEQYF. In DNA, the CDR3 is TGTGCCAGCAGCCCTCAGAGGGGACAGGGGGCGGTCGAGCAGTACTTC. Supplemented by reference TRBV9 and TRBJ2-7, the full variable domain reads DSGVTQTPKHLITATGQRVTLRCSPRSGDLSVYWYQQSLDQGLQFLIQYYNGEERAKGNILERFSAQQFPDLHSELNLSSLELGDSALYFCASSPQRGQGAVEQYFGPGTRLTVT.

The chain is built from TRBV6-5 and TRBJ1-2; 8 nucleotides match TRBD1. CDR3 length: 14 amino acids. From germline, CDR1 is MNHEY and CDR2 SVGAGI. The trim removed 5 bases at V and 6 bases at J, leaving 8 bases unmatched. The CDR3 region has the DNA TGTGCCAGCAGTCCCCGGGACAGGAGGAATGGCTACACCTTC. This encodes CASSPRDRRNGYTF.

This chain connects TRBV27 to TRBJ1-1; D perhaps matches TRBD1 (6 bases). V was clipped by 3 bases and J by 13 bases, with 18 bases between them. The CDR3 runs to 13 residues. Looked up from germline, CDR1 is MNHEY and CDR2 is SMNVEV (reference sequence). The CDR3 DNA follows: TGTGCCAGCAGTTTCCGACAGGAAAGGGCATTTTTCTTT. Its translation is CASSFRQERAFFF.

This clone was seen a handful of times. The CDR3 is CASSSRTTPDSSREKLFF. Here the CDR3 DNA reads TGTGCCAGTAGTAGCAGAACTACCCCCGACAGTTCTAGGGAAAAACTGTTTTTT. The chain joins TRBV19 to TRBJ1-4; the D gene is possibly TRBD1 (5 bases). Germline CDR1 LNHDA, CDR2 SQIVND (reference sequence). This CDR3 contains 18 residues. With 4 bases removed from V and 8 bases from J, the gap between germline ends came to 26 bases.

The rearrangement links TRBV9 to TRBJ2-7; no clear D gene. V lost 3 bases to trimming and J lost 3 bases, with 4 bases between them. This CDR3 region has 11 residues. CDR1 and CDR2 (germline): SGDLS, YYNGEE. The CDR3 region is CASSAFYEQYF. The CDR3 DNA reads TGTGCCAGCAGCGCGTTCTACGAGCAGTACTTC.

The chain links TRBV18 to TRBJ1-4, with unresolved D. This CDR3 has 14 amino acids. Germline-derived CDR1 and CDR2 are KGHSH and LQKENI. Trimming took 3 bases from V and 4 from J, leaving 9 bases between them. In DNA form, the CDR3 reads TGTGCCAGCTCACCTGCGGGGAATAATGAAAAACTGTTTTTT. Protein product: CASSPAGNNEKLFF.

This rearrangement joins TRBV6-5 to TRBJ2-7; TRBD1 aligns across 8 bases. Germline V lookup: CDR1 MNHEY, CDR2 SVGAGI. The trim removed 8 bases at V and 2 bases at J, leaving 5 bases unmatched. CDR3 length equals 13 residues. CDR3 region: CASALTGAYEQYF. Here the CDR3 DNA reads TGTGCCAGCGCACTGACAGGGGCCTACGAGCAGTACTTC.

The chain has TRBV10-2 and TRBJ2-1; D gene unclear. The germline V gene encodes CDR1 WSHSY and CDR2 SAAADI. The CDR3 loop spans 13 amino acids. The V gene lost 3 bases and the J gene lost 7 bases, with 10 bases spanning the gap. The CDR3 bases are TGCGCCAGCAGTGAACATAGCCGGAATGAGCAGTTCTTC. Translating gives CASSEHSRNEQFF.

DNA for the CDR3: TGTGCCAGCAGCTTAGAGCGGGAGGCAACCTACGAGCAGTACTTC. It encodes CASSLEREATYEQYF. This chain connects TRBV7-6 to TRBJ2-7, with 9 bases that match TRBD2. Per germline, CDR1 SGHVS and CDR2 FNYEAQ. This CDR3 has 15 residues. Trimming removed 1 base from V and 2 bases from J; junction bases left unmatched: 3.

The CDR3 sequence is CASSWTGYEQYF. The CDR3 DNA reads as TGTGCCAGCAGCTGGACAGGATACGAGCAGTACTTC. This chain uses TRBV7-9 with TRBJ2-7; TRBD1 aligns across 7 bases. The CDR3 spans 12 residues. The V gene end was trimmed by 4 bases and the J gene end by 4 bases; junction bases not matched to a gene: 1. The germline V gene encodes CDR1 SEHNR and CDR2 FQNEAQ (reference sequence).

The chain has TRBV27 and TRBJ2-3; 12 bases are a match to TRBD2. V lost 6 bases to trimming and J lost 6 bases; unmatched junction nucleotides: 10. This CDR3 has 16 amino acids. Germline lookup yields CDR1 MNHEY and CDR2 SMNVEV (reference sequence). The CDR3 DNA is TGTGCCAGCAGCCCAGGGCTAGCGGGAGGGGGGGATACGCAGTATTTT. Translating gives CASSPGLAGGGDTQYF.

The chain uses TRBV28 and TRBJ2-5, with D perhaps matching TRBD1 (5 bases). V was cut by 2 bases and J by 5 bases, with 15 bases left in between. The CDR3 has 15 amino acids. Germline values: CDR1 MDHEN, CDR2 SYDVKM. The CDR3 reads CASSLGAAGSETQYF. Here the CDR3 DNA reads TGTGCCAGCAGTTTAGGTGCTGCAGGGTCGGAGACCCAGTACTTC.

The sample holds a few counts of this clone. The V call is TRBV19, the J call TRBJ2-7; 7 bases match TRBD1. CDR1 and CDR2 from the germline V gene are LNHDA and SQIVND (reference sequence). The CDR3 is 13 amino acids. J gave up 5 bases and V 4 bases, and 5 bases lay outside the gene matches. This chain's CDR3 is CASSTGDSDEQYF. In DNA form, the CDR3 reads TGTGCCAGTAGTACCGGGGACAGCGACGAGCAGTACTTC. The full variable domain, its missing parts supplied by reference TRBV19 and TRBJ2-7, is DGGITQSPKYLFRKEGQNVTLSCEQNLNHDAMYWYRQDPGQGLRLIYYSQIVNDFQKGDIAEGYSVSREKKESFPLTVTSAQKNPTAFYLCASSTGDSDEQYFGPGTRLTVT.

This clone was seen a few times. The J gene is TRBJ2-2, the V gene TRBV5-1; the D gene is possibly TRBD1 (6 bases). Germline V gene lookup returns CDR1 SGHRS and CDR2 YFSETQ. CDR3 length equals 15 residues. Trimming took off 2 bases at V and 1 base at J, with 9 bases between the two ends. The CDR3 sequence: CASSLGQMNTGELFF. The CDR3 coding sequence is TGCGCCAGCAGCTTAGGACAGATGAACACCGGGGAGCTGTTTTTT.

The rearrangement joins TRBV19 to TRBJ1-2; tentative D call: TRBD1 (6 bases). The length of the CDR3 is 15 residues. CDR1 is LNHDA, CDR2 SQIVND, per germline (reference sequence). V was clipped by 5 bases and J by 8 bases, with 21 bases between them. The CDR3 loop is CASSLSGGAARGYTF. CDR3 bases: TGTGCCAGTAGTTTATCCGGGGGGGCCGCCCGAGGCTACACCTTC.

This clone was counted between two and nine times. V and J are TRBV28 and TRBJ2-7; 7 nucleotides align to TRBD1. Germline lookup yields CDR1 MDHEN and CDR2 SYDVKM. The V gene end was trimmed by 6 bases and the J gene end by 3 bases; junction bases not matched to a gene: 2. The CDR3 totals 12 residues. The CDR3 bases are TGTGCCAGCAGGGGACAGTACTACGAGCAGTACTTC. It codes for CASRGQYYEQYF.

The V gene is TRBV7-6, the J gene TRBJ2-5; TRBD2 aligns across 8 bases. V shed 4 bases and J 4 bases; nucleotides not matched to a gene: 8. The CDR3 spans 15 residues. The germline V gene encodes CDR1 SGHVS and CDR2 FNYEAQ. The CDR3 here is CASSSRGAGGETQYF. CDR3 sequence (DNA): TGTGCCAGCAGCTCCCGTGGGGCGGGGGGAGAGACCCAGTACTTC.

The chain recombines TRBV28 with TRBJ1-5, with D perhaps matching TRBD1 (6 bases). The CDR3 covers 12 residues. Looked up from germline, CDR1 is MDHEN and CDR2 is SYDVKM. The V end was cut by 9 bases, the J end by 6 bases, with 12 bases between. The CDR3 DNA is TGTGCCAGTTCAGGGGTCCGTCAGCCCCAGCATTTT. Amino acid sequence: CASSGVRQPQHF.

V is TRBV10-3 and J is TRBJ2-1, with 8 nucleotides matching TRBD2. Per the germline V gene, CDR1 is ENHRY and CDR2 is SYGVKD. V was pared by 0 bases and J by 4 bases, with 5 bases of the junction left unmatched. The CDR3 length is 16 residues. CDR3 in DNA: TGTGCCATCAGTGAGTCCAGCGGGGGTAATTACAATGAGCAGTTCTTC. It yields the protein CAISESSGGNYNEQFF.

V and J are TRBV30 and TRBJ2-7; 9 nucleotides align to TRBD2. CDR1 and CDR2 (germline): GTSNPN, SVGIG (reference sequence). V shed 3 bases, J shed 7 bases, and the junction held 10 bases outside the gene matches. The CDR3 runs to 14 residues. CDR3 nucleotide sequence: TGTGCCTGGAGGCGGGGGGGGGCCGGATGGGAGCAGTACTTC. It is translated as CAWRRGGAGWEQYF.

The chain couples TRBV29-1 to TRBJ2-1; 8 bases are a match to TRBD2. V trimming: 4 bases; J trimming: 9 bases; junction bases outside the gene matches: 14. The CDR3 sequence is 15 residues long. Germline assignment: CDR1 SQVTM and CDR2 ANQGSEA. The CDR3 loop is CSVGGTSHWLGEQFF. As DNA, the CDR3 is TGCAGCGTTGGCGGGACTAGTCATTGGTTGGGTGAGCAGTTCTTC.

The V and J genes are TRBV27 and TRBJ2-7; weak D call: TRBD1 (5 bases). Trimming shortened V by 2 bases and J by 0 bases, and 11 bases separated the two germline ends. The germline CDR1 and CDR2 sequences are MNHEY and SMNVEV (reference sequence). The CDR3 consists of 15 residues. The CDR3 DNA reads as TGTGCCAGCAGTTTAGTGCAGGGTAACTCCTACGAGCAGTACTTC. Translating it yields CASSLVQGNSYEQYF.

The chain links TRBV9 to TRBJ2-1; 9 nucleotides match TRBD2. Per the germline V gene, CDR1 is SGDLS and CDR2 is YYNGEE. This CDR3 region has 16 residues. V gave up 0 bases and J gave up 8 bases; unmatched junction bases: 9. In DNA, the CDR3 is TGTGCCAGCAGCGTAGGCGGGAGGGCCAATAATGATGAGCAGTTCTTC. Residues: CASSVGGRANNDEQFF. Based on the CDR3 plus reference TRBV9 and TRBJ2-1, the full variable domain is DSGVTQTPKHLITATGQRVTLRCSPRSGDLSVYWYQQSLDQGLQFLIQYYNGEERAKGNILERFSAQQFPDLHSELNLSSLELGDSALYFCASSVGGRANNDEQFFGPGTRLTVL.

The chain links TRBV7-9 to TRBJ2-3; possible D gene TRBD1, 5 bases. Trimming removed 3 bases from V and 2 bases from J, with 9 bases in between. CDR1 and CDR2 (germline): SEHNR, FQNEAQ (reference sequence). CDR3 length equals 14 residues. For the CDR3, the DNA is TGTGCCAGCAGCTTTAAAGGGGCCACAGATACGCAGTATTTT. It encodes CASSFKGATDTQYF. The variable domain in full, completed from reference TRBV7-9 and TRBJ2-3, reads DTGVSQNPRHKITKRGQNVTFRCDPISEHNRLYWYRQTLGQGPEFLTYFQNEAQLEKSRLLSDRFSAERPKGSFSTLEIQRTEQGDSAMYLCASSFKGATDTQYFGPGTRLTVL.